Below, 4 T cell receptor beta chains from the same sample are listed, as sequenced in a study of T cell responses to AZD1222 COVID-19 vaccine. Some clones are missing from TCRdb's copy, which holds only in-frame ones; the method was immunoSEQ multiplex PCR. The sample shows approximately 120,000 clones, around 87% of them seen only once. The sequences come from peripheral blood, collected 28 days after the second AZD1222 dose. All receptors derive from an adult who received the AZD1222 COVID-19 vaccine.

The CDR3 DNA is TGTGCCAGCAGTGCCAACGGGTGGGGCGAGCAGTACTTC. It yields the protein CASSANGWGEQYF. This chain uses TRBV9 with TRBJ2-7; D gene unclear. Trimming pared 5 bases from V and 6 bases from J, leaving 15 bases between. CDR3 length: 13 residues. From germline, CDR1 is SGDLS and CDR2 YYNGEE.

V is TRBV4-3 and J is TRBJ2-4, with no clear D. There are 14 residues in the CDR3. Looked up from germline, CDR1 is LGHNA and CDR2 is YSLEER. The V and J ends lost 1 base and 0 bases respectively, with 4 bases between them. As DNA, the CDR3 is TGCGCCAGCAGCCAAGGACTAGCCAAAAACATTCAGTACTTC. Protein sequence: CASSQGLAKNIQYF.

The gene calls are TRBV20-1 and TRBJ1-1, with 7 nucleotides matching TRBD1. J lost 9 bases, V lost 3 bases, and 7 bases had no gene match. Germline V gene lookup returns CDR1 DFQATT and CDR2 SNEGSKA (reference sequence). The CDR3 loop spans 12 amino acids. In nucleotides, the CDR3 is TGCAGTGCTAGTAAACAGGGGTGGAAAGCTTTCTTT. Amino acid sequence: CSASKQGWKAFF.

The J gene is TRBJ1-6, the V gene TRBV6-5; D is possibly TRBD1 (6 bases). The CDR3 is 15 amino acids. Germline V lookup: CDR1 MNHEY, CDR2 SVGAGI. V lost 5 bases and J lost 5, with 13 bases in between. The CDR3 reads CASSPGAFNNSPLHF. In DNA form, the CDR3 reads TGTGCCAGCAGTCCAGGGGCCTTCAATAATTCACCCCTCCACTTT.